This T cell receptor beta chain came from a study of molecular identifiers for immune sequencing clone quantification. For the study at large: Four of five splits of RNA from approximately 20,000 or 98,000 naive CD8 cells were sequenced in replicates. Regarding the study as a whole: Whereas naive cells kept under 1% of molecules in clones above 20 RNA copies, such clones held over 98% in effectors.

This clonotype was counted at least ten times. Its antigen is not known. Previously described methods and listed TCR primers were used for bulk TCR libraries. TCRdb re-called the PCR reads with MiXCR, one entry per CDR3 protein. The table lists just under 65,000 distinct CDR3 sequences, around a sixth of them singletons. The CD8+CD4-CCR7+CD45RA+ phenotype defined the sorted naive CD8 T cells. This CDR3 has 11 residues. CDR1 and CDR2 (germline): SEHNR, FQNEAQ (reference sequence). Deletions cut 2 bases from V and 8 bases from J, with 4 bases between. The sequenced sample was naive CD8+ T cells from blood, with Jurkat cell RNA spiked in. Noted subset: FACS-sorted CD8+CD4-CCR7+CD45RA+ naive T cells. The receptor comes from a human donor in good health. Some libraries in this study had Jurkat cell RNA spiked in. The rearrangement joins TRBV7-9 to TRBJ1-3, with D hard to call. CDR3 DNA sequence: TGTGCCAGCAGCTTAATTGACACCATATATTTT. This encodes CASSLIDTIYF. Supplemented by reference TRBV7-9 and TRBJ1-3, the full variable domain reads DTGVSQNPRHKITKRGQNVTFRCDPISEHNRLYWYRQTLGQGPEFLTYFQNEAQLEKSRLLSDRFSAERPKGSFSTLEIQRTEQGDSAMYLCASSLIDTIYFGEGSWLTVV.